The present T cell receptor (beta chain) was sequenced within a study of shared clonotypes between healthy human individuals. Healthy HIV-negative adults without recent acute infections or vaccinations served as donors. A CD45RA-negative memory subset and a CD45RA+ naive subset were separated from the CD4+ cells. Deep-level assay runs were performed. The table came from immunoSEQ multiplex PCR; TCRdb's copy has only in-frame clones and leaves some out. The sample consists of fewer than 850,000 clones, about 78% of them appearing once. There are 15 residues in the CDR3. The germline V gene encodes CDR1 MNHEY and CDR2 SMNVEV (reference sequence). With 6 bases clipped from V and 3 bases from J, the junction kept 4 bases outside the gene matches.

The sample taken for sequencing was memory CD4+ T cells sorted from blood. Sample subset: CD45RA-negative fraction. J is TRBJ2-7 and V is TRBV27; TRBD2 matches 14 bases. This receptor was obtained from a woman in her twenties or thirties in good health. CDR3 coding DNA: TGTGCCAGCAGAGAGGGACTAGCGGGAGTCTACGAGCAGTACTTC. The encoded protein is CASREGLAGVYEQYF.